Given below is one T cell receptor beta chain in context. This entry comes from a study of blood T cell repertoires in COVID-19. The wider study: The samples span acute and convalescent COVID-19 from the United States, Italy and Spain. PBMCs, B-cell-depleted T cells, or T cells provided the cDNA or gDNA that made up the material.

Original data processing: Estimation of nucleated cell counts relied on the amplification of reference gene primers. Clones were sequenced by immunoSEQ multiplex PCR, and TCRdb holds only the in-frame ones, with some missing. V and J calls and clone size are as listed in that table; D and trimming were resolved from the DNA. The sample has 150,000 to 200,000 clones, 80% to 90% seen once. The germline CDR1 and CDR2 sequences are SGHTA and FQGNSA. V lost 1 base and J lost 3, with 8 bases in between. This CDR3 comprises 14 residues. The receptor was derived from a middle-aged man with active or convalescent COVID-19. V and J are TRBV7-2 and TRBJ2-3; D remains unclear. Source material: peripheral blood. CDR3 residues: CASSLGLATDTQYF. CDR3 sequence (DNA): TGTGCCAGCAGCTTAGGGTTGGCAACAGATACGCAGTATTTT.